This entry lists 16 T cell receptor beta chains sequenced from one sample in a study of blood T cells in healthy people across ages. Then a second PCR, running roughly 6 to 12 cycles, was carried out with a sample-barcoded 5' primer and a J-beta primer mix. TCRdb called the 5' RACE reads again in MiXCR, with one record for every CDR3 protein. The sample shows 900,000 to 950,000 distinct CDR3 sequences, 25% to 30% of them seen only once. This sample was also put to use in a study of T cells of mothers and their children.

The sample taken for sequencing was blood. The origin of the receptors is a woman in her forties in good health.

The chain couples TRBV29-1 to TRBJ2-5; the D gene is possibly TRBD2 (5 bases). TRBJ2-7 explains the end of the DNA better; the J call may be wrong. This CDR3 contains 12 residues. CDR1 is SQVTM, CDR2 ANQGSEA, per germline. In DNA, the CDR3 is TGCAGCGTCGAAATGAGGGACTACGAGCAGTACTTC. Translating it yields CSVEMRDYEQYF.

This clonotype was detected a few times. The chain has TRBV4-1 and TRBJ2-1, with D perhaps TRBD2 (6 bases). V lost 1 base and J lost 0, with 13 bases in between. Germline lookup yields CDR1 MGHRA and CDR2 YSYEKL. The CDR3 loop spans 17 amino acids. As DNA, the CDR3 is TGCGCCAGCAGCCAAGCGTACGGGGGTAGCTCCTACAATGAGCAGTTCTTC. Encoded protein: CASSQAYGGSSYNEQFF.

V is TRBV28 and J is TRBJ2-7, with a tentative D call TRBD1 (5 bases). Trimming took off 8 bases at V and 2 bases at J, with 10 bases between the two ends. The CDR3 length is 12 residues. Germline loops: CDR1 MDHEN, CDR2 SYDVKM. As DNA, the CDR3 is TGTGCCAGCGGGGCAGGGACCTACGAGCAGTACTTC. Translating gives CASGAGTYEQYF.

The chain employs TRBV20-1 and TRBJ2-3; either TRBD1 or TRBD2 may fit D (6 bases each). With 1 base removed from V and 2 bases from J, the gap between germline ends came to 13 bases. CDR3 length: 15 residues. In germline, CDR1 is DFQATT, CDR2 SNEGSKA (reference sequence). In DNA form, the CDR3 reads TGCAGTGCTAGAGCACAAGGGGGGTACACAGATACGCAGTATTTT. Translation: CSARAQGGYTDTQYF.

DNA for the CDR3: TGTGCCAGCAGCAAAGGGGGCCGGGACGATGAGCAGTTCTTC. The encoded protein is CASSKGGRDDEQFF. This rearrangement joins TRBV9 to TRBJ2-1, with 7 bases fitting TRBD1. V was pared by 4 bases and J by 8 bases, with 9 bases of the junction left unmatched. CDR3 length equals 14 residues. Germline CDR1 and CDR2: SGDLS and YYNGEE.

The chain combines TRBV12-3 or TRBV12-4 with TRBJ2-4; TRBD1 matches 7 bases. Unmatched junction bases numbered 8, after V lost 5 bases and J lost 1 base. The CDR3 is 16 residues long. Here the CDR3 reads CASSTQDRAAKNIQYF. In DNA form, the CDR3 reads TGTGCCAGCAGTACCCAAGACAGGGCCGCCAAAAACATTCAGTACTTC.

This chain joins TRBV20-1 and TRBJ2-7; 7 nucleotides agree with TRBD2. The trim removed 5 bases at V and 1 base at J, leaving 5 bases unmatched. Germline V lookup: CDR1 DFQATT, CDR2 SNEGSKA (reference sequence). This CDR3 has 13 residues. The CDR3 region has the DNA TGCAGTGCTCCAAAGGGACTATCCTACGAGCAGTACTTC. Its protein is CSAPKGLSYEQYF.

This clonotype was picked up many times. The chain recombines TRBV29-1 with TRBJ2-7, with unresolved D. Trimming cost V 1 base and J 6 bases, with 10 bases left between them. Per germline, CDR1 SQVTM and CDR2 ANQGSEA. The CDR3 runs to 12 residues. The CDR3 is CSVEGVGPEQYF. In DNA, the CDR3 is TGCAGCGTTGAAGGGGTGGGTCCCGAGCAGTACTTC.

This sequence joins TRBV7-2 and TRBJ1-1; possibly TRBD1 for D (6 bases). V gave up 6 bases and J gave up 2 bases, with 16 bases separating them. The CDR3 has 15 residues. Looked up from germline, CDR1 is SGHTA and CDR2 is FQGNSA. The CDR3 sequence is CASSHNRVVNTEAFF. DNA of the CDR3: TGTGCCAGCAGTCATAACAGGGTTGTAAACACTGAAGCTTTCTTT.

This clonotype was detected only once. The chain employs TRBV12-3 or TRBV12-4 and TRBJ2-7; either TRBD1 or TRBD2 may fit D (5 bases each). The CDR3 sequence is 14 residues long. V lost 6 bases, J lost 3 bases, and 15 bases lay in between. As DNA, the CDR3 is TGTGCCAGCAGGTTAAAGGGACCGAGCTACGAGCAGTACTTC. Its protein product is CASRLKGPSYEQYF.

Regarding this clonotype: The junction does not match germline at one end; this may be a read error. This chain links TRBV11-2 with TRBJ1-4; D is undetermined. Germline V gene data show CDR1 as SGHAT and CDR2 as FQNNGV. The CDR3 spans 13 residues. The CDR3 loop is CASRVSVNEKPFF. The CDR3 nucleotides are TGTGCCAGCAGGGTGAGTGTGAATGAAAAACCGTTTTTT.

This clonotype was seen repeatedly, ten times or more. Here the CDR3 DNA reads TGTGCCAGCAGTTACGCGGGCTACCAAGAGACCCAGTACTTC. It codes for CASSYAGYQETQYF. V and J are TRBV6-6 and TRBJ2-5, with D possibly TRBD2 on 5 matching bases. This CDR3 is built from 14 residues. Germline assignment: CDR1 MNHNY and CDR2 SVGAGI (reference sequence). The germline V and J ends were trimmed by 2 bases and 0 bases, with 7 bases remaining between them.

This rearrangement joins TRBV7-2 to TRBJ2-6; tentative D call: TRBD2 (5 bases). Germline-derived CDR1 and CDR2 are SGHTA and FQGNSA. The CDR3 contains 16 residues. V was shortened by 5 bases and J by 0 bases, with 11 bases between the two germline ends. The CDR3 bases are TGTGCCAGCAGCGCCCAGGCGGGCTCTGGGGCCAACGTCCTGACTTTC. This translates into CASSAQAGSGANVLTF.

In its sample, this clonotype was seen many times. V and J are TRBV20-1 and TRBJ2-7, with D unresolved. CDR1 is DFQATT and CDR2 is SNEGSKA in the germline V gene (reference sequence). The ends were cut back, 3 bases at V and 0 bases at J, with 21 bases in the middle. This CDR3 spans 17 amino acids. CDR3: CSASPNGHRASSYEQYF. CDR3 bases: TGCAGTGCTAGTCCTAACGGCCATAGGGCCAGCTCCTACGAGCAGTACTTC.

This clonotype was seen at least ten times. The chain couples TRBV4-2 to TRBJ1-2; D not certain. Germline V gene data show CDR1 as LGHNA and CDR2 as YNFKEQ. V was shortened by 6 bases and J by 0 bases, with 8 bases between the two germline ends. The CDR3 runs to 13 residues. The CDR3: CASSGAANYGYTF. CDR3 sequence (DNA): TGTGCCAGCAGTGGAGCAGCTAACTATGGCTACACCTTC.

The J gene is TRBJ2-3, the V gene TRBV3-1; 12 positions match TRBD2. The CDR3 is made up of 19 amino acids. CDR1 is LGHDT, CDR2 YNNKEL, per germline (reference sequence). Germline trimming cut 0 bases from V and 10 bases from J; bases unmatched to any gene: 17. In nucleotides, the CDR3 is TGTGCCAGCAGCCAAGATTGGTTGCTAGCGGGGGGGTTTGGACTTTCGCAGTATTTT. Translated: CASSQDWLLAGGFGLSQYF.